Each of the 20 T cell receptor beta chains below was sequenced from the same sample in a study of vaccination and CD4 T cells after COVID-19. These receptors' antigens are unknown. Scientists ran DNA taken from cultured CD4+ T cells through the Oncomine TCR Beta short-read assay for sequencing. TCRdb re-analysed the PCR reads in MiXCR, keeping a single row per CDR3 protein. The repertoire consists of approximately 21,000 distinct CDR3 sequences, with roughly three fifths occurring once and the leading ten covering about 14%. The treatment is: roughly 11-day PBMC culture with coronavirus spike peptide pools or control peptides (ViraFEST assay). Sequenced here: CD4+ T cells from blood, cultured in vitro, sampled after SARS-CoV-2 vaccination. All receptors come from a human donor who received a COVID-19 vaccine.

This clonotype was counted between two and nine times. The chain combines TRBV15 with TRBJ2-5, with TRBD2 matching 10 bases. The ends lost 3 bases at V and 4 bases at J; junction bases unmatched: 8. This CDR3 region has 16 residues. Germline V CDR1 and CDR2: LNHNV, YYDKDF (reference sequence). CDR3 bases: TGTGCCACCAGCAGGGGTCTAGCGGGGGTAGGAGAGACCCAGTACTTC. Protein: CATSRGLAGVGETQYF. The full variable domain, rest sourced from reference TRBV15 and TRBJ2-5, is DAMVIQNPRYQVTQFGKPVTLSCSQTLNHNVMYWYQQKSSQAPKLLFHYYDKDFNNEADTPDNFQSRRPNTSFCFLDIRSPGLGDTAMYLCATSRGLAGVGETQYFGPGTRLLVL.

This rearrangement joins TRBV19 to TRBJ1-5, with TRBD1 as a possible D gene (5 bases). Germline CDR1 is LNHDA and CDR2 is SQIVND (reference sequence). V shed 0 bases and J shed 6 bases, with 21 bases lying between them. The CDR3 extends over 18 amino acids. This CDR3 is CASSIDPTGLGRSQPQHF. CDR3 sequence (DNA): TGTGCCAGTAGTATAGATCCCACAGGACTGGGAAGAAGTCAGCCCCAGCATTTT.

J is TRBJ2-7 and V is TRBV19; 8 nucleotides line up with TRBD1. Germline loops: CDR1 LNHDA, CDR2 SQIVND (reference sequence). CDR3 length equals 15 residues. Trimming removed 3 bases from V and 0 bases from J; junction bases left unmatched: 4. CDR3 sequence: CASSIGQGSSYEQYF. In DNA form, the CDR3 reads TGTGCCAGTAGTATCGGACAGGGTAGCTCCTACGAGCAGTACTTC.

The chain carries TRBV27 and TRBJ1-5; D perhaps matches TRBD1 (5 bases). The germline gives CDR1 MNHEY, CDR2 SMNVEV (reference sequence). The ends were cut back, 3 bases at V and 1 base at J, with 19 bases in the middle. The CDR3 runs to 18 residues. CDR3 residues: CASSFIGGRGGSNQPQHF. In nucleotides, the CDR3 is TGTGCCAGCAGTTTTATAGGCGGTCGGGGGGGAAGCAATCAGCCCCAGCATTTT.

The rearrangement links TRBV19 to TRBJ2-7; 8 positions agree with TRBD1. Germline CDR1 reads LNHDA; CDR2 reads SQIVND (reference sequence). With V trimmed by 6 bases and J by 4 bases, 5 bases remained unmatched. This CDR3 contains 13 residues. The CDR3 DNA follows: TGTGCCAGTAGCCACAGGGGGAGGTACGAGCAGTACTTC. Protein sequence: CASSHRGRYEQYF.

This chain joins TRBV7-9 and TRBJ1-1, with TRBD1 matching over 10 bases. Germline assignment: CDR1 SEHNR and CDR2 FQNEAQ (reference sequence). V lost 1 base, J lost 5 bases, and 7 bases stayed unmatched. The CDR3 spans 16 residues. This CDR3 is CASSLDPDRGQTEAFF. For the CDR3, the DNA is TGTGCCAGCAGCTTAGACCCCGACAGGGGGCAAACTGAAGCTTTCTTT.

The chain has TRBV25-1 and TRBJ1-6, with D unresolved. Germline V gene lookup returns CDR1 MGHDK and CDR2 SYGVNS. The CDR3 has 15 amino acids. The V gene lost 2 bases and the J gene lost 9 bases, with 14 bases spanning the gap. CDR3 sequence (DNA): TGTGCCAGCAGTGAAGTGGGAGTCAGCGGTTCACCCCTCCACTTT. Translating gives CASSEVGVSGSPLHF.

This chain uses TRBV5-6 with TRBJ1-2; possible D gene TRBD1, 5 bases. The germline gives CDR1 SGHDT, CDR2 YYEEEE. V shed 3 bases and J shed 3 bases, with 9 bases lying between them. This CDR3 is built from 13 residues. The CDR3 protein is CASSSGPYYGYTF. CDR3 bases: TGTGCCAGCAGCTCGGGGCCTTACTATGGCTACACCTTC.

The chain carries TRBV7-2 and TRBJ1-2, with D unresolved. Germline V gene data show CDR1 as SGHTA and CDR2 as FQGNSA. V was cut by 4 bases and J by 5 bases, with 14 bases left in between. The CDR3 spans 14 residues. The CDR3 DNA reads TGTGCCAGCAGCTCCCCCGGGCAGATTTATGGCTACACCTTC. It yields the protein CASSSPGQIYGYTF.

The genes are TRBV12-3 or TRBV12-4 and TRBJ1-3; tentative D call: TRBD1 (6 bases). Trimming took off 2 bases at V and 8 bases at J, with 13 bases between the two ends. The CDR3 runs 14 residues. The CDR3 coding sequence is TGTGCCAGCAGTTTAAGTACAGGGAGGTACACCATATATTTT. Translation gives CASSLSTGRYTIYF.

V is TRBV20-1 and J is TRBJ2-6; possibly TRBD2 for D (6 bases). This CDR3 has 17 residues. Germline CDR1 DFQATT, CDR2 SNEGSKA (reference sequence). Trimming shortened V by 3 bases and J by 2 bases, and 17 bases separated the two germline ends. DNA for the CDR3: TGCAGTGCTAGCTCGGCTAGCGAGGACACTGGGGCCAACGTCCTGACTTTC. Its protein is CSASSASEDTGANVLTF.

The V gene is TRBV20-1, the J gene TRBJ2-5; D could derive from TRBD1 or TRBD2 (5 bases each). Deletions cut 7 bases from V and 7 bases from J, with 16 bases between. This CDR3 contains 12 residues. CDR1 and CDR2 from the germline V gene are DFQATT and SNEGSKA (reference sequence). The DNA of the CDR3 is TGCAGTGTCGGGGCGGAAATGGCGACCCAGTACTTC. Amino acids: CSVGAEMATQYF.

J is TRBJ2-3 and V is TRBV6-5, with D perhaps given as TRBD1 or TRBD2 (5 bases each). There are 14 residues in the CDR3. The ends were cut back, 2 bases at V and 2 bases at J, with 8 bases in the middle. Germline V gene sequence: CDR1 MNHEY, CDR2 SVGAGI. The CDR3 region is CASSYRGHTDTQYF. For the CDR3, the DNA is TGTGCCAGCAGTTACCGGGGCCACACAGATACGCAGTATTTT.

The chain carries TRBV5-1 and TRBJ2-7; 9 bases line up with TRBD1. The ends lost 2 bases at V and 1 base at J; junction bases unmatched: 4. The germline V gene encodes CDR1 SGHRS and CDR2 YFSETQ. This CDR3 region has 15 residues. The CDR3 is CASSFSGTGSYEQYF. The CDR3 bases are TGCGCCAGCAGCTTTTCCGGGACAGGGTCCTACGAGCAGTACTTC. The variable domain in full, with the rest retrieved from reference TRBV5-1 and TRBJ2-7, is KAGVTQTPRYLIKTRGQQVTLSCSPISGHRSVSWYQQTPGQGLQFLFEYFSETQRNKGNFPGRFSGRQFSNSRSEMNVSTLELGDSALYLCASSFSGTGSYEQYFGPGTRLTVT.

This clonotype has only a few counts. V usage is TRBV20-1 and J usage is TRBJ1-1; 10 bases agree with TRBD1. The CDR3 is 15 residues long. From germline, CDR1 is DFQATT and CDR2 SNEGSKA (reference sequence). Losses at the gene ends were 0 bases for V and 5 bases for J; bases not matched to a gene: 6. CDR3 amino acids: CSARDRRDRGTEAFF. The CDR3 nucleotides read TGCAGTGCTAGAGACCGCCGGGACAGGGGAACTGAAGCTTTCTTT.

This clonotype was recorded a few times. The rearrangement uses TRBV20-1 and TRBJ1-1; no reliable D call. Looked up from germline, CDR1 is DFQATT and CDR2 is SNEGSKA (reference sequence). Deletions cut 1 base from V and 10 bases from J, with 16 bases between. CDR3 length: 13 residues. The CDR3, as DNA: TGCAGTGCTAGAGGACTAGGGTCTTCGGGAGCTTTCTTT. This encodes CSARGLGSSGAFF.

J is TRBJ2-5 and V is TRBV12-3 or TRBV12-4, with 7 bases identical to TRBD2. Trimming at V came to 3 bases and at J to 1 base, leaving 11 bases not matched to a gene. CDR3 size: 17 residues. CDR3 coding DNA: TGTGCCAGCAGTTTCCTAGGACTAGGAGGGGCCCAAGAGACCCAGTACTTC. Translated, it gives CASSFLGLGGAQETQYF.

The CDR3 sequence: CASIGVLNTEAFF. Here the CDR3 DNA reads TGTGCCAGTATTGGGGTACTGAACACTGAAGCTTTCTTT. The chain carries TRBV19 and TRBJ1-1; D is undetermined. The CDR3 spans 13 residues. Trimming removed 7 bases from V and 0 bases from J, with 9 bases in between. Germline V gene data show CDR1 as LNHDA and CDR2 as SQIVND (reference sequence).

The chain employs TRBV2 and TRBJ2-5; TRBD2 might be the D (5 bases). The length of the CDR3 is 16 residues. Germline V gene data show CDR1 as SNHLY and CDR2 as FYNNEI. V was shortened by 7 bases and J by 0 bases, with 18 bases between the two germline ends. The CDR3, as DNA: TGTGCCAGCACCCAATGGGAGTGGGAACACCAAGAGACCCAGTACTTC. Protein: CASTQWEWEHQETQYF.

V gene TRBV2 combines with J gene TRBJ1-5; TRBD1 agrees at 9 bases. Germline values: CDR1 SNHLY, CDR2 FYNNEI. The CDR3 has 15 amino acids. The V segment lost 7 bases and the J segment 7 bases; nucleotides outside the gene matches: 11. In DNA form, the CDR3 reads TGTGCCAGCACCGCCGAGAGACAGGGGGGACAGCCCCAGCATTTT. This sequence encodes CASTAERQGGQPQHF.